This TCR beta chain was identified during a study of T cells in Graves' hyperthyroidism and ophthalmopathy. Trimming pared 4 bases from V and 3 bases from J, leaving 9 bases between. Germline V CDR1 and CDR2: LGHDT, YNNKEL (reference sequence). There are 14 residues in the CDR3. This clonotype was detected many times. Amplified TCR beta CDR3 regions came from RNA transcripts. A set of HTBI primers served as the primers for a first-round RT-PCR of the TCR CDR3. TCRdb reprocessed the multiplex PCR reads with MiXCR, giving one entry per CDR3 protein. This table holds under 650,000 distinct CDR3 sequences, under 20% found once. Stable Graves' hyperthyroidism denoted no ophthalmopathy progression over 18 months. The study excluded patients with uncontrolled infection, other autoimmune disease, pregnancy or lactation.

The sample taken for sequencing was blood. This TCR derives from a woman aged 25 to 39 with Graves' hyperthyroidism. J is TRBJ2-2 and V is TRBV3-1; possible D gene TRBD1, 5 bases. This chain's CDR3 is CASSRTWDTGELFF. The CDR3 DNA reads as TGTGCCAGCAGCCGGACATGGGACACCGGGGAGCTGTTTTTT.